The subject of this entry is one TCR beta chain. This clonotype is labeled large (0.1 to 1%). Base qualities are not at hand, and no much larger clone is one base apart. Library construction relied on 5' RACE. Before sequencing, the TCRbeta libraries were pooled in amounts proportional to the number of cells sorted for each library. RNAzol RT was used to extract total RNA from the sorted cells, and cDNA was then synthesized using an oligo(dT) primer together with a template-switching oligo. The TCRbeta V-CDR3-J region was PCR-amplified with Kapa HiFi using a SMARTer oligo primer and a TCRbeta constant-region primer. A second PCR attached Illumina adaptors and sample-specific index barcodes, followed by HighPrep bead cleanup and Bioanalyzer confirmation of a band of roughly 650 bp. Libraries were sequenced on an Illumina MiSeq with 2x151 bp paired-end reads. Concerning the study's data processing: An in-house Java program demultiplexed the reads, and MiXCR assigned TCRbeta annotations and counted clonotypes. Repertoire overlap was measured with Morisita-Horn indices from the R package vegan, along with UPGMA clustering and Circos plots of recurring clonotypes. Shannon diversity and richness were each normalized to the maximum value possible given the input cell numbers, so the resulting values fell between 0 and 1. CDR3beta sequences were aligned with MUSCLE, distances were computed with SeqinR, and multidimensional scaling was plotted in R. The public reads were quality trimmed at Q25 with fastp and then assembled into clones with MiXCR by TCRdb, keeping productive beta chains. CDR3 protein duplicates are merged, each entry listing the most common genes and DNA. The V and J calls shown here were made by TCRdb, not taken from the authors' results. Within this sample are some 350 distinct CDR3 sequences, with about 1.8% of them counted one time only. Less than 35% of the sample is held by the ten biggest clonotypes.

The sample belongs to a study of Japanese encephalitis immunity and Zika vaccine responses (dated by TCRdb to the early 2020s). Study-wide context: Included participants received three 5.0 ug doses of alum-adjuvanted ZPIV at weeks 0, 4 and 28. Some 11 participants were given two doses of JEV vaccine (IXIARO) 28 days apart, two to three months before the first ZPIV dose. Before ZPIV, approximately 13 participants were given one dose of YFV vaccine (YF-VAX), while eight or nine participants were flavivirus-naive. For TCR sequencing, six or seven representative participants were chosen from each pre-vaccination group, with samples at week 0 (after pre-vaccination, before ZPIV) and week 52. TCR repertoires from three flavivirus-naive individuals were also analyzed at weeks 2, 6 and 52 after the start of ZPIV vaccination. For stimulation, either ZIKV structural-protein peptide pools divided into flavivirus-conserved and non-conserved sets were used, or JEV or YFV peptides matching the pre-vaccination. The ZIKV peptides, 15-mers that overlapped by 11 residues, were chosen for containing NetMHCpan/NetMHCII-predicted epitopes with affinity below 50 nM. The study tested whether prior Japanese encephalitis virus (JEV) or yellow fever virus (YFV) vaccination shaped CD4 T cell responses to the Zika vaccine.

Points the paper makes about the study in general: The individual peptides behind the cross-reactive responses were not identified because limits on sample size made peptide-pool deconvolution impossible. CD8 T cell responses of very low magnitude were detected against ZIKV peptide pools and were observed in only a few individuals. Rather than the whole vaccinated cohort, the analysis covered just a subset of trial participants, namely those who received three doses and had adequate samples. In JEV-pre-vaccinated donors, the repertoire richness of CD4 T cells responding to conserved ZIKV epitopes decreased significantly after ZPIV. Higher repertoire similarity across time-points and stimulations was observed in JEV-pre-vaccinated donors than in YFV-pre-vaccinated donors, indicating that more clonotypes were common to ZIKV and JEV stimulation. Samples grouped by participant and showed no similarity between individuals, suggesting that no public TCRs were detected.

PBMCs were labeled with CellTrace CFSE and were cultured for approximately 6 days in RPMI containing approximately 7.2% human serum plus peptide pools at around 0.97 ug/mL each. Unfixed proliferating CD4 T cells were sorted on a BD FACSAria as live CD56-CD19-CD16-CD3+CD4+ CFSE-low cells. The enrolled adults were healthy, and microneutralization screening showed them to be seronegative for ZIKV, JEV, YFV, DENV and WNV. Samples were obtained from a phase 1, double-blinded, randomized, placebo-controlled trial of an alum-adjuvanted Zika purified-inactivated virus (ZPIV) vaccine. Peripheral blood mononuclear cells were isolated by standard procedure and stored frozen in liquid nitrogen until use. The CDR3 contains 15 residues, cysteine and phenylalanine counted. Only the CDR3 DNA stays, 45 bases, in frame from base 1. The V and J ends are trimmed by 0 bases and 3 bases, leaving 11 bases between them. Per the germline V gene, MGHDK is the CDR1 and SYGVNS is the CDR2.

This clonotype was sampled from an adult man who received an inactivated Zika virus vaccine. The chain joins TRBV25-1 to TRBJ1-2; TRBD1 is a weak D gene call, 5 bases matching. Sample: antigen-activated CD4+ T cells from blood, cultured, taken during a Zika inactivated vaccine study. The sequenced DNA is TGTGCCAGCAGTGAATATGGCAGGGAGGACTATGGCTACACCTTC. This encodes CASSEYGREDYGYTF.